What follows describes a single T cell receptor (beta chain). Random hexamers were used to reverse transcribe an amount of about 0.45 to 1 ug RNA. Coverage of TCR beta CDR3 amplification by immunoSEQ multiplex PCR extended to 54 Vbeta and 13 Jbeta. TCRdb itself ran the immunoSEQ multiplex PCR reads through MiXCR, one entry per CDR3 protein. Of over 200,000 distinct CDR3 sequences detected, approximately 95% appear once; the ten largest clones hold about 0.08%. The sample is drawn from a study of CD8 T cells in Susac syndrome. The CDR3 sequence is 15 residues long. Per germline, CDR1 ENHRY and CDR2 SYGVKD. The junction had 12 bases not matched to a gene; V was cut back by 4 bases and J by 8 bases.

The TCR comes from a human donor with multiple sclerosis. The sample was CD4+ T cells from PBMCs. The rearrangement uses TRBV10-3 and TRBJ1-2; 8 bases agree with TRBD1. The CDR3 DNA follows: TGTGCCATCAGTGTTTCACCGACAGGGGTGCGGGGCTACACCTTC. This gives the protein CAISVSPTGVRGYTF.